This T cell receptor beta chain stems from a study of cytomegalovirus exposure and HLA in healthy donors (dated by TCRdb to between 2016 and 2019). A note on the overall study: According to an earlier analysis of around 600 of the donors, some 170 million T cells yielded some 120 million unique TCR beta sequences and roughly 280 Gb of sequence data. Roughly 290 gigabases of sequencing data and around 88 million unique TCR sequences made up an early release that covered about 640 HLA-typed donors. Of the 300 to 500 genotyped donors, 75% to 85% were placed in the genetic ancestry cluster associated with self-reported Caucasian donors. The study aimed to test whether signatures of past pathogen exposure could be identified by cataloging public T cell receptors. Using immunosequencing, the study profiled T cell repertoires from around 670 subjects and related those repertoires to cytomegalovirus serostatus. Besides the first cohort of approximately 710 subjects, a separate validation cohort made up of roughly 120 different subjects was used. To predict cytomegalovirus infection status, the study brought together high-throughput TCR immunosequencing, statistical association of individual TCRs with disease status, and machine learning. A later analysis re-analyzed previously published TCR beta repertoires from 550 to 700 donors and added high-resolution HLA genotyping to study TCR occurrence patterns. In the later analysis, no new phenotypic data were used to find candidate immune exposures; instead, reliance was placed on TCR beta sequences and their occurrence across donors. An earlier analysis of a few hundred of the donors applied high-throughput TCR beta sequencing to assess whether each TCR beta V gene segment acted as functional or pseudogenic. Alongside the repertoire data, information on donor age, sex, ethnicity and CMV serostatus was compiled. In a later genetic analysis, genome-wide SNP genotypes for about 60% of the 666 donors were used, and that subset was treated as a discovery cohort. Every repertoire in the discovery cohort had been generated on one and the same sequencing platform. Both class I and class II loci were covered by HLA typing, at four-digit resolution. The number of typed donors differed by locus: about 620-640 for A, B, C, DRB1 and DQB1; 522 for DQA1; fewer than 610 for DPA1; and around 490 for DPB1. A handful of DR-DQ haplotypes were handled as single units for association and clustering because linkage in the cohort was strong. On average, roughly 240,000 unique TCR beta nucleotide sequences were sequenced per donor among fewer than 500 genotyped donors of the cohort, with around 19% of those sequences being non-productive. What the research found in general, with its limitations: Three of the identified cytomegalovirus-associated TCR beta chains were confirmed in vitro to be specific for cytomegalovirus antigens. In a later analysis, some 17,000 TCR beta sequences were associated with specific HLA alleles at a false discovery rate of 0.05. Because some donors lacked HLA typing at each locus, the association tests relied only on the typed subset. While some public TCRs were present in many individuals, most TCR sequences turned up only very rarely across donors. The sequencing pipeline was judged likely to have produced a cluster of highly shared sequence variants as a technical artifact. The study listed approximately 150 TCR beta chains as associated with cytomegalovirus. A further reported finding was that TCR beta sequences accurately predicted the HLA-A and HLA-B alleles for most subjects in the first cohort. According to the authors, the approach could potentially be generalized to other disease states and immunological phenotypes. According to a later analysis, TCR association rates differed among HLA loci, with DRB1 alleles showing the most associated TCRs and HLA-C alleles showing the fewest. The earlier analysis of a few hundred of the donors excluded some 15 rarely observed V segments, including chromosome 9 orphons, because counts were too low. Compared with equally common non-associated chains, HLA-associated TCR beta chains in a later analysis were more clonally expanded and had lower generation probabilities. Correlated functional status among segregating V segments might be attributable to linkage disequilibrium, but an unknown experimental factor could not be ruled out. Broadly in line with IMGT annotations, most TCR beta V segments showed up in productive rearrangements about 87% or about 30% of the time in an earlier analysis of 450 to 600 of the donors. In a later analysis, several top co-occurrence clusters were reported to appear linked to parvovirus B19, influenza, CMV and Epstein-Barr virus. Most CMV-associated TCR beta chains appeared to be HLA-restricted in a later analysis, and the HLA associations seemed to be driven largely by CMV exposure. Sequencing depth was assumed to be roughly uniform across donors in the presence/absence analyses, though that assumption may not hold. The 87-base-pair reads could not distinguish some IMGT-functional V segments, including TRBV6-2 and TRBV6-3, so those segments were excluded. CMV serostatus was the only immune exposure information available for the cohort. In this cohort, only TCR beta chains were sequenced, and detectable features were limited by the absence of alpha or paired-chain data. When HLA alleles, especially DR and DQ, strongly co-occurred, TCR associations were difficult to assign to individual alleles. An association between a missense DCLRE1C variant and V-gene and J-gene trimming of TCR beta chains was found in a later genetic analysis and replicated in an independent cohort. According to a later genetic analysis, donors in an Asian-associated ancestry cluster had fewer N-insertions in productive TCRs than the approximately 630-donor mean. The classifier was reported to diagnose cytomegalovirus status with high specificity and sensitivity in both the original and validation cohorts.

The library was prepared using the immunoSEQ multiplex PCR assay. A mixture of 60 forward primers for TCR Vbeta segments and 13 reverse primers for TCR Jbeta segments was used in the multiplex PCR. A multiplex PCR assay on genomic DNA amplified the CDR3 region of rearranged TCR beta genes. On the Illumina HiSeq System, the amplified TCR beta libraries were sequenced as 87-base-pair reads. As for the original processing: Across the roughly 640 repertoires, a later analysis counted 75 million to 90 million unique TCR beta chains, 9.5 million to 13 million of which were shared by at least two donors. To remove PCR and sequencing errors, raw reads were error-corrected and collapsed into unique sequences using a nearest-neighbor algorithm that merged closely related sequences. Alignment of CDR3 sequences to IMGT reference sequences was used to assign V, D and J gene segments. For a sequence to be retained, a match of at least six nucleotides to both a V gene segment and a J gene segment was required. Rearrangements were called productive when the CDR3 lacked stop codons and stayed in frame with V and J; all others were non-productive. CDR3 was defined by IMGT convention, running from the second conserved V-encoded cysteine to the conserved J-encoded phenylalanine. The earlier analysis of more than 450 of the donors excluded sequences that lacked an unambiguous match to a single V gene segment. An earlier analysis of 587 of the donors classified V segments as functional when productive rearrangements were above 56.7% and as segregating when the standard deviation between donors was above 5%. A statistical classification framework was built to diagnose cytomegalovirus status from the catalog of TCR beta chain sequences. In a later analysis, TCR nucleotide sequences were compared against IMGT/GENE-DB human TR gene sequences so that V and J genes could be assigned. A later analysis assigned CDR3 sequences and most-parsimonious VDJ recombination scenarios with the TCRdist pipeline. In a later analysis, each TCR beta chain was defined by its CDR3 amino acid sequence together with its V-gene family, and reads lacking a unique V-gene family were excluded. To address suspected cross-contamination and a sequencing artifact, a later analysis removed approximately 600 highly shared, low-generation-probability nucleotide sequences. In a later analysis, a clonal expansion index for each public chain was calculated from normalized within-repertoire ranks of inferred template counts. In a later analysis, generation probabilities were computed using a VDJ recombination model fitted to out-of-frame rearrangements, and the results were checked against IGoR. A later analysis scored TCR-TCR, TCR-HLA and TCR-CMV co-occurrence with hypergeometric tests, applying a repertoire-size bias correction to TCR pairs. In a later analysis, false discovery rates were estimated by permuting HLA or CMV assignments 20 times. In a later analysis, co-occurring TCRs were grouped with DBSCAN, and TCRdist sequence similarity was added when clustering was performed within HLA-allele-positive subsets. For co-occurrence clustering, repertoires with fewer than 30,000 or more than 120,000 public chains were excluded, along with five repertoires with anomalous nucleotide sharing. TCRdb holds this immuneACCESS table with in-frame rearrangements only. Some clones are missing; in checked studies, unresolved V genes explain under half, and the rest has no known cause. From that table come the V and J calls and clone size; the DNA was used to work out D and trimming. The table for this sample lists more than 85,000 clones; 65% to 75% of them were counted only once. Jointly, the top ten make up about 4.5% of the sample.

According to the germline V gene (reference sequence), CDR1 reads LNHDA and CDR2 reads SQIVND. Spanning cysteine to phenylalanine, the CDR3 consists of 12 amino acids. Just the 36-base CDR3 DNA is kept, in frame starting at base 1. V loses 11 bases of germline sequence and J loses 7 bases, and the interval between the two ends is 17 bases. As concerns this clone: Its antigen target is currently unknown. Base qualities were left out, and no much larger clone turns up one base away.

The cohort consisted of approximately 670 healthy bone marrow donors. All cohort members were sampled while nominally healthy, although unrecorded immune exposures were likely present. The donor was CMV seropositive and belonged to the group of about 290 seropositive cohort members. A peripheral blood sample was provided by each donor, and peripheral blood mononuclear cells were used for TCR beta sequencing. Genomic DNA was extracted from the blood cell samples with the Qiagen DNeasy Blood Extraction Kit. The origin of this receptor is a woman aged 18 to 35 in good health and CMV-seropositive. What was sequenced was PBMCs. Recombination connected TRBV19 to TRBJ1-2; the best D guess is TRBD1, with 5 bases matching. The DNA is TGTGCCTCGAGGGAGGGGTTAGGTGGCTACACCTTC. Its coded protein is CASREGLGGYTF.